One sample yielded the 7 T cell receptor beta chains listed below, sequenced in a study of cytomegalovirus exposure and HLA in healthy donors (dated by TCRdb to the late 2010s). Library generation was performed with the immunoSEQ multiplex PCR assay. For the multiplex PCR, a mixture combining 60 forward primers for TCR Vbeta segments and 13 reverse primers for TCR Jbeta segments was used. TCRdb took this table from immuneACCESS and kept in-frame rearrangements with V and J called. Such tables lack part of the clones; where checked against another copy, unresolved V genes explain under half of the gap, and the rest is unexplained. The sample table records around 98,000 clones; about 81% of these occur just once. The biggest ten clones account for around 1.5% of the sample. The sequencing sample was made of PBMCs. Every receptor here comes from a man in his forties in good health and CMV-seronegative.

V usage is TRBV10-3 and J usage is TRBJ2-6; the match to TRBD1 covers 8 bases. Germline V lookup: CDR1 ENHRY, CDR2 SYGVKD. CDR3 length: 20 amino acids. V was clipped by 2 bases and J by 2 bases; unmatched bases: 14. The CDR3 protein is CAISELIDRGTIPGANVLTF. For the CDR3, the DNA is TGTGCCATCAGTGAGCTGATTGACAGGGGCACGATACCTGGGGCCAACGTCCTGACTTTC.

Only a few counts were recorded for this clone. The V call is TRBV14, the J call TRBJ2-5; TRBD1 is a possible D gene (5 bases). Gene TRBJ2-7 matches the end of the DNA better, so the J call may be wrong. Germline CDR1 and CDR2: SGHDN and FVKESK. There are 14 residues in the CDR3. The CDR3 protein is CASSQTVPPYEQYF. As DNA, the CDR3 is TGTGCCAGCAGCCAGACAGTGCCCCCCTACGAGCAGTACTTC.

This chain connects TRBV30 to TRBJ2-2; 14 bases align to TRBD2. Per germline, CDR1 GTSNPN and CDR2 SVGIG (reference sequence). V was clipped by 5 bases and J by 7 bases; unmatched bases: 6. The CDR3 length is 15 residues. CDR3 sequence (DNA): TGTGCCTGGGATCCGGGACTAGCGGGGGTCGGGGAGCTGTTTTTT. Its translation: CAWDPGLAGVGELFF.

The chain has TRBV7-9 and TRBJ2-5; TRBD1 matches at 7 bases. The ends lost 5 bases at V and 1 base at J; junction bases unmatched: 13. The CDR3 contains 17 residues. Germline V lookup: CDR1 SEHNR, CDR2 FQNEAQ (reference sequence). CDR3: CASSLLGGRDSQETQYF. CDR3 DNA: TGTGCCAGCAGCCTACTAGGAGGTCGGGACAGCCAAGAGACCCAGTACTTC.

The gene calls are TRBV2 and TRBJ1-5, with 12 bases matching TRBD1. The CDR3 runs 19 residues. J gave up 4 bases and V 8 bases, and 18 bases lay outside the gene matches. Germline V gives CDR1 SNHLY, CDR2 FYNNEI. DNA of the CDR3: TGTGCCAGCGGCACCGGGACAGGGGGCAATTTCTATAAAAATCAGCCCCAGCATTTT. The encoded protein is CASGTGTGGNFYKNQPQHF.

V and J are TRBV4-1 and TRBJ2-5, with 11 bases aligning to TRBD2. Germline V gives CDR1 MGHRA, CDR2 YSYEKL. The CDR3 is 17 residues long. J lost 5 bases, V lost 0 bases, and 8 bases had no gene match. In DNA form, the CDR3 reads TGCGCCAGCAGCCAAGATCAAGTGGCTAGCGGGGGGGAGACCCAGTACTTC. Translation: CASSQDQVASGGETQYF.

CDR3 sequence reads: CASSLRQQPTDTQYF. For the CDR3, the DNA is TGCGCCAGCAGCCTTAGACAGCAACCCACAGATACGCAGTATTTT. The J gene is TRBJ2-3, the V gene TRBV4-1; maybe TRBD1 (5 bases). From germline, CDR1 is MGHRA and CDR2 YSYEKL. This CDR3 comprises 15 residues. Trimming took 4 bases from V and 2 from J, leaving 13 bases between them.